This T cell receptor (beta chain) was sequenced during a study of T cell responses to AZD1222 COVID-19 vaccine. The repertoire was sequenced with immunoSEQ multiplex PCR; TCRdb's copy has only in-frame clones and lacks some. This table holds about 160,000 clones, around 93% found once. The germline CDR1 and CDR2 sequences are DFQATT and SNEGSKA (reference sequence). With 3 bases clipped from V and 5 bases from J, the junction kept 3 bases outside the gene matches. The CDR3 sequence is 12 residues long. The sequences come from peripheral blood, collected on day 0 of AZD1222 vaccination. The source is an adult in good health. This chain links TRBV20-1 with TRBJ1-1, with 7 positions matching TRBD1. The CDR3 sequence is CSASAGGTEAFF. The CDR3, as DNA: TGCAGTGCTAGTGCAGGGGGGACTGAAGCTTTCTTT.